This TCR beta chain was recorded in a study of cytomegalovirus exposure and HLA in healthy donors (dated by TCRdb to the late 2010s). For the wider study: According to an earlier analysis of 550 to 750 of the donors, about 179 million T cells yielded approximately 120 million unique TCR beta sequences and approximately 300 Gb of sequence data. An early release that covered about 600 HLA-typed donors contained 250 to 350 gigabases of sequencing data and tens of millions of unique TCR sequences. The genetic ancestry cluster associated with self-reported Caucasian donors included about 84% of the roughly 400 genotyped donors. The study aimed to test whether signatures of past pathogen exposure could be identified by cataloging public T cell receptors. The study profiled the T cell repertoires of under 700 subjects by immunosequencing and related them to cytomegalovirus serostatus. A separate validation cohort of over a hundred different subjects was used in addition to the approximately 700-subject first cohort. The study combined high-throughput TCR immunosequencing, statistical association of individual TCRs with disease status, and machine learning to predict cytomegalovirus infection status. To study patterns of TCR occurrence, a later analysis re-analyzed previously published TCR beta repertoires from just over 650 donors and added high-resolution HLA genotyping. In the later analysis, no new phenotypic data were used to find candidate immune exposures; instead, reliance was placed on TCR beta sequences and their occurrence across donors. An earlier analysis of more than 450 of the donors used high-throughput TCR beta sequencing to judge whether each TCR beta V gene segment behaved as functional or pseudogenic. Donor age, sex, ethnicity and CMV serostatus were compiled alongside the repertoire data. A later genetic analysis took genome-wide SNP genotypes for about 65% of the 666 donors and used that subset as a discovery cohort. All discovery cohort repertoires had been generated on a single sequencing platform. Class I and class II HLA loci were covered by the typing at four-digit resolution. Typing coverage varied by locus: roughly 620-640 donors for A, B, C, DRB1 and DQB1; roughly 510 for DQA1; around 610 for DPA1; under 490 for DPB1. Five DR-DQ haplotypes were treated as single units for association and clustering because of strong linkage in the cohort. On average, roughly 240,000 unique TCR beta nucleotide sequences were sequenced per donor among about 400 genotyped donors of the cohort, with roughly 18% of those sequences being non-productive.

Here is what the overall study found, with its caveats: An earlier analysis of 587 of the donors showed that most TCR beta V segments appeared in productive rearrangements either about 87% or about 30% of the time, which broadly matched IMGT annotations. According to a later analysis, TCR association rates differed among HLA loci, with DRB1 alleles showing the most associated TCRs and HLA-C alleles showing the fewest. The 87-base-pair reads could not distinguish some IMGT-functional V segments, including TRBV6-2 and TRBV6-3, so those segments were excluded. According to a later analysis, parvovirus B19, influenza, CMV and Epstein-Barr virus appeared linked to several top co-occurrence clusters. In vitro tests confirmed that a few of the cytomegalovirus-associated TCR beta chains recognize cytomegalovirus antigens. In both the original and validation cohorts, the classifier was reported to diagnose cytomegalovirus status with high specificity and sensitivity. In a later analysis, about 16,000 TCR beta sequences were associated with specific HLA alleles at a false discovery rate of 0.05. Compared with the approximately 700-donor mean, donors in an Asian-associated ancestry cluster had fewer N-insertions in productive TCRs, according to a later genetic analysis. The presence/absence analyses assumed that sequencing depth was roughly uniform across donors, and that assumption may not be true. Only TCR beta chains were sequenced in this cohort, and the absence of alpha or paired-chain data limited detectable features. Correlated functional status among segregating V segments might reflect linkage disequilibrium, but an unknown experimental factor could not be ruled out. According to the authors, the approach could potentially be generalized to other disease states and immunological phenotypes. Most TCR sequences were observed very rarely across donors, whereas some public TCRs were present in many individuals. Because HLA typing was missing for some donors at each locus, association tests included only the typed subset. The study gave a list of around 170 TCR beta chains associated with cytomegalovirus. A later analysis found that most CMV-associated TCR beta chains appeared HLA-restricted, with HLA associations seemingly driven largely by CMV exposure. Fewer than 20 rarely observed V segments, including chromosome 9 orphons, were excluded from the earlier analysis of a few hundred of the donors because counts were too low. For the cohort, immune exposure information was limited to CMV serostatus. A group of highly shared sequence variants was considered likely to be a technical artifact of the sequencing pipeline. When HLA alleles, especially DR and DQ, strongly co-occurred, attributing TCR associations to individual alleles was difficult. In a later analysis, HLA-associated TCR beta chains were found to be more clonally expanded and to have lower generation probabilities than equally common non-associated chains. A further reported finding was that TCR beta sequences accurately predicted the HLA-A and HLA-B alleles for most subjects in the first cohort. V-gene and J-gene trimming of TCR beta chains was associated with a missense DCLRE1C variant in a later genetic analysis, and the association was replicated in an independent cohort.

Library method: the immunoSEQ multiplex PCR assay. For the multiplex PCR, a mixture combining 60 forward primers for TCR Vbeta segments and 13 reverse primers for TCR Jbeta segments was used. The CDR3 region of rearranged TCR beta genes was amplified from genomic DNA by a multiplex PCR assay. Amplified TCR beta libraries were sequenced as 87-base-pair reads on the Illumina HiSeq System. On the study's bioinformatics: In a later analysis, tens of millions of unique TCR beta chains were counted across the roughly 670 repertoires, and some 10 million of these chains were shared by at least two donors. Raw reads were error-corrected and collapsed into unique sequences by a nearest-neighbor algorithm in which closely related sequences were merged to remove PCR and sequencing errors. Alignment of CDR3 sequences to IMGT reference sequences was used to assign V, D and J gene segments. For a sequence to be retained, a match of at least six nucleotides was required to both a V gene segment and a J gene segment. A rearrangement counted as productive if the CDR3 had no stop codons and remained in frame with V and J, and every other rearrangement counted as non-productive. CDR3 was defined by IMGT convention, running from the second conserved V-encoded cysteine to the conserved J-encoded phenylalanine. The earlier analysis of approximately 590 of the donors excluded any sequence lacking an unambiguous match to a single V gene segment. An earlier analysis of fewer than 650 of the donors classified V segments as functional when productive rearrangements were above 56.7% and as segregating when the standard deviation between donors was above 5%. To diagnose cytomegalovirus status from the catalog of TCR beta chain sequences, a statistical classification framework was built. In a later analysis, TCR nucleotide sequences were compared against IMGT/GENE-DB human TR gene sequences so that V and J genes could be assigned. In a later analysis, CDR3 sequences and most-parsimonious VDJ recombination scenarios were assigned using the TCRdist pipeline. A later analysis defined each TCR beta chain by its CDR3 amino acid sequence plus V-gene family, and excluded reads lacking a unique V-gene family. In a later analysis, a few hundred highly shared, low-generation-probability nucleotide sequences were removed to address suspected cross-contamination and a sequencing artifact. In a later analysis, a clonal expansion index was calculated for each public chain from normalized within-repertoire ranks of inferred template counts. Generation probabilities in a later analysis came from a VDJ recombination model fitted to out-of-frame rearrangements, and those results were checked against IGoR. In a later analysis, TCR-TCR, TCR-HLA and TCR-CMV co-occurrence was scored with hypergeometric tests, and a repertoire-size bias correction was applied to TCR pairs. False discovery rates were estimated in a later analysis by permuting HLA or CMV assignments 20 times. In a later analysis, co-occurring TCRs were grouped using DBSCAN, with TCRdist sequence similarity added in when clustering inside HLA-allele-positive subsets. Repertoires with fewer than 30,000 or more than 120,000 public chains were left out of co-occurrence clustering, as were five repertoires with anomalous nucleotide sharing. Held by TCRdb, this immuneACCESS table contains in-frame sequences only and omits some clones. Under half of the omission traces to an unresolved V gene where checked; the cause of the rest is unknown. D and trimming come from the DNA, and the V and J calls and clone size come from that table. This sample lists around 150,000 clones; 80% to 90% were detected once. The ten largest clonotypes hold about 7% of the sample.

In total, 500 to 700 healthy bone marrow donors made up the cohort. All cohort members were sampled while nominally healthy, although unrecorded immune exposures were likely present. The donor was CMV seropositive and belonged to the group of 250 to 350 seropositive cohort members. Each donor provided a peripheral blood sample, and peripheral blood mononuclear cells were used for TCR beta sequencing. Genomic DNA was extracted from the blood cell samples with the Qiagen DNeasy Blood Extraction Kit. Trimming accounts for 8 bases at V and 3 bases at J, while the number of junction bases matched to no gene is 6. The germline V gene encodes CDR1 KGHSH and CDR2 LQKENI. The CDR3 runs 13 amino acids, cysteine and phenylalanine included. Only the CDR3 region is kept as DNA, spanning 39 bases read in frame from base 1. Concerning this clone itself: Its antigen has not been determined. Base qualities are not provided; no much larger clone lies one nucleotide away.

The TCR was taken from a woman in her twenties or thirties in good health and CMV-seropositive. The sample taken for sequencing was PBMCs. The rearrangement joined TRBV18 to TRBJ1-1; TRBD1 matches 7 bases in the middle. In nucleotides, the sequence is TGTGCCAGCGTGGGCAGGGGGGACACTGAAGCTTTCTTT. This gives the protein CASVGRGDTEAFF.